This T cell receptor (beta chain) is from a study of CD8+CD57+ T cells in acquired aplastic anemia. In the study overall: DNA from sorted CD4+ and CD8+ cells averaged roughly 3.4 ug. Findings and limits, study-wide: The number of CD8+ CDR3 sequences shared by patients and controls was approximately 30.

CDR1 DFQATT and CDR2 SNEGSKA come from the germline V gene (reference sequence). The CDR3 loop spans 16 amino acids. The V gene lost 5 bases and the J gene lost 3 bases, with 20 bases spanning the gap. The patients chosen for sequencing had shown expansion of CD8+CD57+ cells (detected by flow cytometry). In all patients, the disease was severe acquired aplastic anemia. Of note for this clonotype: The antigen remains undetermined.

Profiles of TCR beta VDJ and CDR3 were generated from a genomic DNA template. TCRdb reanalysed the reads using MiXCR and keeps one entry per CDR3 protein. The sample shows more than 200,000 distinct CDR3 sequences, approximately 51% of them seen only once. The sequence derives from a human donor with aplastic anemia. The rearrangement joins TRBV20-1 to TRBJ2-4; possibly TRBD1 for D (8 bases). Sequenced: sorted CD4+, CD8+, or CD8+CD57+ T cells (not recorded which) from PBMCs. CDR3 loop: CSAPRGRGPDKNIQYF. CDR3 DNA sequence: TGCAGTGCTCCCAGGGGGCGGGGGCCAGACAAAAACATTCAGTACTTC.